The 14 T cell receptor beta chains in this list originate from one sample, sequenced in a study of cytomegalovirus exposure and HLA in healthy donors (dated by TCRdb to 2017 to 2019). Libraries came from the immunoSEQ multiplex PCR assay. For the multiplex PCR, a mixture combining 60 forward primers for TCR Vbeta segments and 13 reverse primers for TCR Jbeta segments was used. TCRdb carries this immuneACCESS record with in-frame sequences only. Its versions omit some clonotypes, under half of them owing to an unresolved V gene in the studies checked, with the rest unexplained. This sample's listing comprises 200,000 to 250,000 clones. Approximately 0.98% of the sample is in the top ten clones. Sequencing used PBMCs. The receptors were gathered from a woman aged 30 to 39 in good health and CMV-seropositive.

The chain couples TRBV2 to TRBJ2-7; 10 bases match TRBD2. Germline-derived CDR1 and CDR2 are SNHLY and FYNNEI. The CDR3 contains 14 residues. Trimming cost V 5 bases and J 7 bases; bases outside gene matches: 8. DNA for the CDR3: TGTGCCAGCAGTCCTAGCGGGGGACCTGATGAGCAGTACTTC. Translation gives CASSPSGGPDEQYF.

V usage is TRBV6-5 and J usage is TRBJ2-7; D call uncertain. Germline CDR1 and CDR2: MNHEY and SVGAGI. Trimming took off 2 bases at V and 3 bases at J, with 11 bases between the two ends. This CDR3 contains 14 residues. The CDR3 sequence: CASSYSFSVYEQYF. The DNA for the CDR3 is TGTGCCAGCAGTTACAGCTTCTCGGTCTACGAGCAGTACTTC.

This chain connects TRBV2 to TRBJ1-1, with no clear D. The germline V and J ends were trimmed by 1 base and 9 bases, with 9 bases remaining between them. The CDR3 covers 12 residues. From germline, CDR1 is SNHLY and CDR2 FYNNEI. The chain's CDR3 is CASSEVALQAFF. The CDR3, as DNA: TGTGCCAGCAGTGAAGTAGCACTCCAAGCTTTCTTT.

As concerns this clone: Relative to the germline gene, one junction end is altered; a read error may explain this. The V gene is TRBV4-2, the J gene TRBJ2-5, with D maybe TRBD2 (5 bases). This CDR3 region has 12 residues. Per germline, CDR1 LGHNA and CDR2 YNFKEQ. CDR3 loop: CASSQPLASPNF. CDR3 sequence (DNA): TGTGCCAGCAGCCAACCGCTAGCCTCCCCCAACTTC.

This sequence joins TRBV6-5 and TRBJ2-3; D gene ambiguous. This CDR3 has 12 amino acids. Germline CDR1 and CDR2: MNHEY and SVGAGI. Trimming shortened V by 6 bases and J by 5 bases, and 9 bases separated the two germline ends. The CDR3 nucleotides are TGTGCCAGCAGAGCTGTCGGAGATACGCAGTATTTT. Translating gives CASRAVGDTQYF.

This sequence joins TRBV7-8 and TRBJ2-7, with 8 bases fitting TRBD2. The CDR3 runs to 14 residues. In germline, CDR1 is SGHVS, CDR2 FQNEAQ. The V segment lost 5 bases and the J segment 4 bases; nucleotides outside the gene matches: 7. The chain's CDR3 is CASSPSGSGYEQYF. As DNA, the CDR3 is TGTGCCAGCAGCCCCAGCGGGAGCGGGTACGAGCAGTACTTC.

The chain links TRBV27 to TRBJ2-4; 7 bases match TRBD1. V was clipped by 8 bases and J by 3 bases; unmatched bases: 1. This CDR3 has 12 residues. Germline CDR1 MNHEY, CDR2 SMNVEV (reference sequence). The CDR3 DNA follows: TGTGCCAGCCGGACAGGCAAAAACATTCAGTACTTC. It specifies CASRTGKNIQYF.

V gene TRBV19 combines with J gene TRBJ1-2; TRBD1 might be the D (5 bases). Trimming stripped 6 bases from V and 0 bases from J, with 14 bases between. Germline loops: CDR1 LNHDA, CDR2 SQIVND (reference sequence). The CDR3 sequence is 15 residues long. The CDR3 region is CASRDGAEANYGYTF. The CDR3 coding sequence is TGTGCCAGTAGGGATGGGGCGGAAGCTAACTATGGCTACACCTTC.

The gene calls are TRBV30 and TRBJ1-2; D call uncertain. Trimming shortened V by 7 bases and J by 5 bases, and 5 bases separated the two germline ends. In germline, CDR1 is GTSNPN, CDR2 SVGIG (reference sequence). The CDR3 totals 9 residues. This CDR3 reads CALQYGYTF. The CDR3 DNA reads TGTGCCTTACAATATGGCTACACCTTC.

J is TRBJ2-2 and V is TRBV10-3; 15 positions match TRBD2. After removal of 7 bases from V and 0 bases from J, the junction contained 3 bases not matched to a gene. The CDR3 spans 17 residues. Germline values: CDR1 ENHRY, CDR2 SYGVKD. The CDR3 region is CAITGTSGGPNTGELFF. The CDR3 DNA sequence: TGTGCCATCACCGGGACTAGCGGGGGGCCGAACACCGGGGAGCTGTTTTTT.

The chain has TRBV5-1 and TRBJ1-2; 9 nucleotides line up with TRBD1. There are 15 residues in the CDR3. J gave up 4 bases and V 4 bases, and 8 bases lay outside the gene matches. CDR1 is SGHRS, CDR2 YFSETQ, per germline. CDR3 residues: CASSPRTGVIYGYTF. The CDR3 nucleotides read TGCGCCAGCAGCCCTAGGACAGGGGTCATCTATGGCTACACCTTC.

Notes on this clone: This specimen includes other DNA sequences encoding the same CDR3. CDR3 bases: TGTGCCAGCTCACCTGACAGCTCTGGAAACACCATATATTTT. The encoded protein is CASSPDSSGNTIYF. The chain is built from TRBV18 and TRBJ1-3; D possibly corresponds to TRBD1 (5 bases). V shed 3 bases and J shed 0 bases, with 6 bases lying between them. CDR1 and CDR2 (germline): KGHSH, LQKENI. This CDR3 has 14 amino acids. Using reference TRBV18 and TRBJ1-3 for the parts outside the CDR3, the full variable domain is NAGVMQNPRHLVRRRGQEARLRCSPMKGHSHVYWYRQLPEEGLKFMVYLQKENIIDESGMPKERFSAEFPKEGPSILRIQQVVRGDSAAYFCASSPDSSGNTIYFGEGSWLTVV.

The V and J genes are TRBV19 and TRBJ1-4, with D possibly matching TRBD1 (6 bases). Deletions cut 6 bases from V and 0 bases from J, with 11 bases between. This CDR3 region has 15 residues. Germline CDR1 is LNHDA and CDR2 is SQIVND (reference sequence). CDR3 DNA: TGTGCCAGTAGCCCCAGACAGGCAACTAATGAAAAACTGTTTTTT. Translation: CASSPRQATNEKLFF.

The chain carries TRBV2 and TRBJ2-7, with D maybe TRBD2 (6 bases). Germline loops: CDR1 SNHLY, CDR2 FYNNEI. This CDR3 comprises 12 residues. V shed 4 bases and J shed 7 bases, with 11 bases lying between them. CDR3 bases: TGTGCCAGCAGTGGCGGGGTGGGGGAGCAGTACTTC. This gives the protein CASSGGVGEQYF.